These 19 T cell receptor beta chains were sequenced from one sample in a study of shared clonotypes between healthy human individuals. Terminally differentiated effector memory CD45RA+ cells were excluded by CCR7 positive selection of CD45RO-negative cells. Data came from immunoSEQ multiplex PCR; TCRdb stores just in-frame clones and leaves some out. The sample gives about 590,000 clones, just under 97% of which show up once; around 0.097% is in the top ten. The sequencing input was naive CD8+ T cells sorted from blood. The receptors derive from a woman in her twenties or thirties in good health.

This rearrangement joins TRBV6-6 to TRBJ2-3; TRBD2 agrees at 8 bases. The CDR3 extends over 15 amino acids. The germline V gene encodes CDR1 MNHNY and CDR2 SVGAGI (reference sequence). V shed 5 bases and J 2 bases; nucleotides not matched to a gene: 6. DNA of the CDR3: TGTGCCAGCAGTCGAGCGGGAGCCCTCACAGATACGCAGTATTTT. This sequence encodes CASSRAGALTDTQYF.

The rearrangement joins TRBV6-6 to TRBJ1-6; D is uncertain. The CDR3 covers 16 residues. CDR1 and CDR2 (germline): MNHNY, SVGAGI (reference sequence). Deletions cut 0 bases from V and 7 bases from J, with 13 bases between. The DNA for the CDR3 is TGTGCCAGCAGTTACTCTAGGACCGAGGTCAATTCACCCCTCCACTTT. Translated, it gives CASSYSRTEVNSPLHF.

The chain recombines TRBV27 with TRBJ1-6; D unclear. Trimming removed 0 bases from V and 9 bases from J, with 6 bases in between. Germline V lookup: CDR1 MNHEY, CDR2 SMNVEV (reference sequence). The CDR3 totals 13 residues. CDR3 nucleotides: TGTGCCAGCAGTTTATCTCCAGTTTCACCCCTCCACTTT. This codes for CASSLSPVSPLHF.

This clone was observed once. The chain has TRBV7-2 and TRBJ2-7; 13 bases map to TRBD2. V shed 5 bases and J 7 bases; nucleotides not matched to a gene: 17. Germline assignment: CDR1 SGHTA and CDR2 FQGNSA. CDR3 length: 18 amino acids. The CDR3 spells CASSPAGLAGEAGWEQYF. CDR3 bases: TGTGCCAGCAGCCCCGCAGGACTAGCGGGAGAGGCTGGGTGGGAGCAGTACTTC.

V gene TRBV9 combines with J gene TRBJ2-3; 10 positions match TRBD2. Trimming at V came to 2 bases and at J to 4 bases, leaving 1 base not matched to a gene. Germline lookup yields CDR1 SGDLS and CDR2 YYNGEE. The CDR3 is 14 residues long. For the CDR3, the DNA is TGTGCCAGCAGCGTCCTAGCGGGAGCAGATACGCAGTATTTT. It encodes CASSVLAGADTQYF.

The chain links TRBV19 to TRBJ2-7; no clear D gene. The CDR3 runs 13 residues. V lost 4 bases and J 3 bases, leaving 10 bases between the germline ends. In germline, CDR1 is LNHDA, CDR2 SQIVND (reference sequence). CDR3 sequence (DNA): TGTGCCAGTAGTAGCGCACTCCTCTACGAGCAGTACTTC. It encodes CASSSALLYEQYF. The variable domain in full, completed from reference TRBV19 and TRBJ2-7, reads DGGITQSPKYLFRKEGQNVTLSCEQNLNHDAMYWYRQDPGQGLRLIYYSQIVNDFQKGDIAEGYSVSREKKESFPLTVTSAQKNPTAFYLCASSSALLYEQYFGPGTRLTVT.

The chain combines TRBV27 with TRBJ2-1; 8 bases map to TRBD2. The germline V gene encodes CDR1 MNHEY and CDR2 SMNVEV (reference sequence). CDR3 size: 15 residues. Losses at the gene ends were 6 bases for V and 1 base for J; bases not matched to a gene: 5. This chain's CDR3 is CASRISGTSYNEQFF. As DNA, the CDR3 is TGTGCCAGCAGAATTAGCGGGACATCCTACAATGAGCAGTTCTTC.

This chain links TRBV27 with TRBJ2-2; D is ambiguous. The V end lost 6 bases, the J end lost 3 bases, and 11 bases lay between the germline ends. The CDR3 consists of 14 residues. The germline V gene has CDR1 MNHEY and CDR2 SMNVEV (reference sequence). The CDR3 reads CASSAERYTGELFF. CDR3 coding DNA: TGTGCCAGCAGCGCCGAGAGGTACACCGGGGAGCTGTTTTTT.

The CDR3 DNA reads as TGCGCCAGCAGCACTCGACAGGGTTCGAACACCGGGGAGCTGTTTTTT. It yields the protein CASSTRQGSNTGELFF. The chain has TRBV4-1 and TRBJ2-2; 7 bases map to TRBD1. Germline V lookup: CDR1 MGHRA, CDR2 YSYEKL. The CDR3 totals 16 residues. Unmatched junction bases numbered 6, after V lost 5 bases and J lost 0 bases.

The chain uses TRBV4-1 and TRBJ2-7; D gene uncertain. This CDR3 is built from 13 residues. CDR1 is MGHRA, CDR2 YSYEKL, per germline. V dropped 0 bases and J dropped 3 bases, with 6 bases sitting between them. Here the CDR3 reads CASSQDTSYEQYF. The CDR3 nucleotides are TGCGCCAGCAGCCAAGATACAAGCTACGAGCAGTACTTC.

The rearrangement joins TRBV11-1 to TRBJ2-1, with 8 bases fitting TRBD2. Germline assignment: CDR1 SGHAT and CDR2 FQDESV (reference sequence). J gave up 14 bases and V 6 bases, and 12 bases lay outside the gene matches. The CDR3 has 13 amino acids. CDR3 nucleotide sequence: TGTGCCAGCAGTCTGAGACCGGGACTAGTCGAGTTCTTC. Its protein is CASSLRPGLVEFF.

This sequence joins TRBV28 and TRBJ1-1; D not certain. This CDR3 is built from 11 residues. V was shortened by 2 bases and J by 8 bases, with 6 bases between the two germline ends. CDR1 and CDR2 from the germline V gene are MDHEN and SYDVKM. CDR3 in amino acids: CASSLSREAFF. As DNA, the CDR3 is TGTGCCAGCAGTTTAAGCAGGGAAGCTTTCTTT.

The CDR3: CATSREREGHHEQFF. CDR3 DNA: TGTGCCACCAGCAGAGAGCGGGAGGGCCATCATGAGCAGTTCTTC. The J gene is TRBJ2-1, the V gene TRBV15; 9 nucleotides agree with TRBD2. This CDR3 comprises 15 residues. Trimming cost V 0 bases and J 8 bases; bases outside gene matches: 5. The V gene's germline CDR1 is LNHNV and CDR2 YYDKDF (reference sequence).

This chain connects TRBV5-4 to TRBJ2-7; D remains ambiguous. The length of the CDR3 is 13 residues. Germline V gene data show CDR1 as SGHNT and CDR2 as YYREEE (reference sequence). V lost 1 base, J lost 3 bases, and 8 bases lay in between. Written as DNA, the CDR3 is TGTGCCAGCAGCTTGAGGTCGGACTACGAGCAGTACTTC. This translates into CASSLRSDYEQYF.

The genes are TRBV21-1 and TRBJ1-4; TRBD1, as called in the table, went unchecked against the DNA. TRBV21-1 counts as a pseudogene. This CDR3 contains 16 residues. The CDR3 DNA is TGTGCCAGCAGCACGAACTTACAGGGAATAAGAGAAAAACTGTTTTTT. Translating gives CASSTNLQGIREKLFF.

This sequence joins TRBV29-1 and TRBJ2-1, with TRBD1 identical over 10 bases. V lost 2 bases, J lost 1 base, and 20 bases stayed unmatched. Germline values: CDR1 SQVTM, CDR2 ANQGSEA. The CDR3 totals 21 residues. CDR3: CSVERSGTGASLAGSYNEQFF. DNA for the CDR3: TGCAGCGTTGAAAGATCGGGGACAGGGGCGTCGCTAGCGGGTTCCTACAATGAGCAGTTCTTC.

The chain links TRBV27 to TRBJ2-7; the D is unclear. The ends were cut back, 3 bases at V and 3 bases at J, with 9 bases in the middle. The germline gives CDR1 MNHEY, CDR2 SMNVEV (reference sequence). This CDR3 has 13 residues. The CDR3 is CASSFGNNYEQYF. CDR3 nucleotide sequence: TGTGCCAGCAGTTTTGGGAACAACTACGAGCAGTACTTC.

The V and J genes are TRBV18 and TRBJ2-7; D not certain. The CDR3 covers 14 residues. Germline values: CDR1 KGHSH, CDR2 LQKENI. V was shortened by 3 bases and J by 7 bases, with 16 bases between the two germline ends. CDR3 nucleotide sequence: TGTGCCAGCTCACCCGTGACCCCGTTTGAGGAGCAGTACTTC. Amino acids: CASSPVTPFEEQYF.

The rearrangement links TRBV28 to TRBJ2-2; 7 bases line up with TRBD2. V gave up 2 bases and J gave up 5 bases; unmatched junction bases: 8. There are 16 residues in the CDR3. The germline V gene has CDR1 MDHEN and CDR2 SYDVKM. Here the CDR3 DNA reads TGTGCCAGCAGTTTAGGGGCTAGCGGACCTACCGGGGAGCTGTTTTTT. This translates into CASSLGASGPTGELFF.